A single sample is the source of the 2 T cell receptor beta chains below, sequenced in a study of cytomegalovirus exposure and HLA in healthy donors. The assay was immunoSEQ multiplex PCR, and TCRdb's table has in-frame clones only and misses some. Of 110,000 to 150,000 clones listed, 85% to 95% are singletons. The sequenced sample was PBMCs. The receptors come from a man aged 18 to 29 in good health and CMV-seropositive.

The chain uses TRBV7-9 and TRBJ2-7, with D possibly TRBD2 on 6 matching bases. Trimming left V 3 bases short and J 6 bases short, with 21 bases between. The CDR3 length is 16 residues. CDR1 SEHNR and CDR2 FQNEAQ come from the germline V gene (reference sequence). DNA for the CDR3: TGTGCCAGCAGCTTCATCTGGGGGGATGGATACGGCGAGCAGTACTTC. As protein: CASSFIWGDGYGEQYF.

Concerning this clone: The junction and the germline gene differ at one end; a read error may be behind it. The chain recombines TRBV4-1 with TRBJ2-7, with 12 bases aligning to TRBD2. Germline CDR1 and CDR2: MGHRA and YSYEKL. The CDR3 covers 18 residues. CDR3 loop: CASSQETSGQLWTSGKAF. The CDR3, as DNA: TGCGCCAGCAGCCAAGAAACGTCTGGGCAGCTCTGGACTAGCGGGAAGGCGTTC.